The entry below gives a single T cell receptor beta chain sequence along with its context. Its antigen is unknown. Using immunoSEQ multiplex PCR, the repertoire was profiled, and TCRdb retains in-frame clones only, with some absent. The sample carries about 120,000 clones, roughly 90% recorded once. The data were obtained in a study of T cell responses to AZD1222 COVID-19 vaccine. V shed 5 bases and J 6 bases; nucleotides not matched to a gene: 8. Germline lookup yields CDR1 SGHTA and CDR2 FQGNSA. This CDR3 spans 15 amino acids. Study-wide points: Baseline seropositivity characterized only a handful of AZD1222 recipients.

The rearrangement joins TRBV7-2 to TRBJ1-2, with 11 bases fitting TRBD1. The source is an adult in good health. The source material was peripheral blood, sampled on day 0 of AZD1222 vaccination. CDR3 protein: CASSLRTGGADGYTF. Here the CDR3 DNA reads TGTGCCAGCAGCCTAAGGACAGGGGGCGCAGATGGCTACACCTTC.